Reported below is one TCR beta chain. The antigen is undetermined. Time point denoted: pretreatment peripheral blood. This CDR3 has 13 residues. Germline V gene data show CDR1 as WNHNN and CDR2 as SYGVQD (reference sequence). Deletions cut 6 bases from V and 1 base from J, with 7 bases between. The sample originates from a study of PD-L1 blockade in urothelial cancer. Background on the study: T cells numbered a median of roughly 150,000 in the blood samples. Points from the study as a whole: Those with durable benefit had larger increases in tumor-associated blood clones at 3 weeks.

Data came from immunoSEQ multiplex PCR; TCRdb stores just in-frame clones and leaves some out. The repertoire includes over 65,000 clones, 75% to 90% of them detected once, and approximately 5% sits in the top ten. The TCR sequence derives from a man aged 65 to 79 with urothelial cancer. Sequenced material: PBMCs, taken around atezolizumab (anti-PD-L1) treatment. The rearrangement joins TRBV10-1 to TRBJ2-1; D is uncertain. The CDR3 bases are TGCGCCAGCAGCGTCGGGTCCTACAATGAGCAGTTCTTC. Protein sequence: CASSVGSYNEQFF.